The present entry profiles one TCR beta chain with its context. This sample is drawn from a study of blood T cell repertoires in COVID-19. Across the study: COVID-19 samples collected from the United States, Italy and Spain covered acute and convalescent phases.

Germline lookup yields CDR1 SGHAT and CDR2 FQNNGV. V gave up 2 bases and J gave up 2 bases; unmatched junction bases: 14. The CDR3 runs to 18 residues. In the authors' workflow: Quantification of nucleated cells was approximated via reference gene primer amplification. Sequencing used immunoSEQ multiplex PCR; TCRdb keeps in-frame clones, though not all of them. V, J and clone size derive from that table, while D and trimming were established from the DNA sequence. The sample holds over 90,000 clones, roughly 81% seen once. Sequenced material: peripheral blood. The chain has TRBV11-2 and TRBJ2-7; 8 positions agree with TRBD1. The TCR sequence derives from a man aged 80 or over with COVID-19, enrolled during active disease. CDR3 loop: CASSLINLRTGTAYEQYF. The DNA for the CDR3 is TGTGCCAGCAGCTTAATAAATCTCCGGACAGGGACAGCCTACGAGCAGTACTTC.